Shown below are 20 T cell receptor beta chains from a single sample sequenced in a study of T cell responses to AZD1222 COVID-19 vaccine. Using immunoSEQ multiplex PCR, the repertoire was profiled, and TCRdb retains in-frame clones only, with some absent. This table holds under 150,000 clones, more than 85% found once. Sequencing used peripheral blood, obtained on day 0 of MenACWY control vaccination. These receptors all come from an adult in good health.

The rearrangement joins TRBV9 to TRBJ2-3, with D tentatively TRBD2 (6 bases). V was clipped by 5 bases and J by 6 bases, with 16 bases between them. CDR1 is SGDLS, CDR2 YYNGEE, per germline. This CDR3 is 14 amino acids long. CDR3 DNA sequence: TGTGCCAGCAGTCCGGGAGTTTCATCCGATACGCAGTATTTT. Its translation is CASSPGVSSDTQYF.

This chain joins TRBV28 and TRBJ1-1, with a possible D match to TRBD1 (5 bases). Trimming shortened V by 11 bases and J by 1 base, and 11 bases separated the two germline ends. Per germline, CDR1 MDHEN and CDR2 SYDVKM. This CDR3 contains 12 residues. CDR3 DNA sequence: TGTGCCGCACAGGAAACGAACACTGAAGCTTTCTTT. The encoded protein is CAAQETNTEAFF. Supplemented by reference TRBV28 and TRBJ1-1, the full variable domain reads DVKVTQSSRYLVKRTGEKVFLECVQDMDHENMFWYRQDPGLGLRLIYFSYDVKMKEKGDIPEGYSVSREKKERFSLILESASTNQTSMYLCAAQETNTEAFFGQGTRLTVV.

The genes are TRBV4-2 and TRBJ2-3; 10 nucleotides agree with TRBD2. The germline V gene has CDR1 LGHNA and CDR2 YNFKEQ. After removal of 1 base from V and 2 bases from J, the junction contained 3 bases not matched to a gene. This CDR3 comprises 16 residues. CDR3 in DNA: TGTGCCAGCAGCCAAGCAACTAGCGGGGACACAGATACGCAGTATTTT. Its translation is CASSQATSGDTDTQYF.

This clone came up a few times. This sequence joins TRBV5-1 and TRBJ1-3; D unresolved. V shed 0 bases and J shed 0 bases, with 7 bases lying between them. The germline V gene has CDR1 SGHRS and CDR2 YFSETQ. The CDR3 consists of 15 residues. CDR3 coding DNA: TGCGCCAGCAGCTTGGATGTGCGCTCTGGAAACACCATATATTTT. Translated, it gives CASSLDVRSGNTIYF.

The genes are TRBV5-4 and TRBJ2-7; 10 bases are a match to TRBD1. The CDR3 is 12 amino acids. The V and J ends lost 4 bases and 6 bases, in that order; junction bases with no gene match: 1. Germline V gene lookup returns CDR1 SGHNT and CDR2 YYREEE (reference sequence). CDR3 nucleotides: TGTGCCAGCAGCCGGACAGGGGGCGAGCAGTACTTC. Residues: CASSRTGGEQYF.

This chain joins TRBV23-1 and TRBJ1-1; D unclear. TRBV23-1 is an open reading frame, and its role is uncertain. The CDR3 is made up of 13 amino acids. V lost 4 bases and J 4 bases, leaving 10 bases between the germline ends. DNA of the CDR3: TGCGCCAGCAGTCTTTACTATAGCACTGAAGCTTTCTTT. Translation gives CASSLYYSTEAFF.

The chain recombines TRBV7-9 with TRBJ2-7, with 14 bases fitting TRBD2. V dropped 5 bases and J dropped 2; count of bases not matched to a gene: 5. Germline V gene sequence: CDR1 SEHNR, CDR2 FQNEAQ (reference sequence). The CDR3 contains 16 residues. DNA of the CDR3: TGTGCCAGCAGCCGTAGACTAGCGGGAGGGACCTACGAGCAGTACTTC. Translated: CASSRRLAGGTYEQYF.

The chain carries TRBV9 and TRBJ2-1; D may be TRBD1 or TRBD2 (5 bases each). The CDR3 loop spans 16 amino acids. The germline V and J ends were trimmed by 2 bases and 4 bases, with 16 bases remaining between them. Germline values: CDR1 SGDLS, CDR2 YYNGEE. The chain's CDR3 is CASSVGSGRIYNEQFF. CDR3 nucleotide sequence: TGTGCCAGCAGCGTGGGGTCGGGACGAATATACAATGAGCAGTTCTTC.

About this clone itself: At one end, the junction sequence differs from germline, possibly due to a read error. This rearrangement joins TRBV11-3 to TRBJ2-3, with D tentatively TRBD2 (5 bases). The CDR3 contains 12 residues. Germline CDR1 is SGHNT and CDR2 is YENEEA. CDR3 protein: CASSSSTDTQYF. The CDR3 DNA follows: TGTGCCAGCAGCTCTAGCACGGATACGCAGTATTTT. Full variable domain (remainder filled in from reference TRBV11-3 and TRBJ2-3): EAGVVQSPRYKIIEKKQPVAFWCNPISGHNTLYWYLQNLGQGPELLIRYENEEAVDDSQLPKDRFSAERLKGVDSTLKIQPAELGDSAVYLCASSSSTDTQYFGPGTRLTVL.

The CDR3 region has the DNA TGCAGCGTTGGGGGGAAAATCGATGGCTACACCTTC. This codes for CSVGGKIDGYTF. This chain connects TRBV29-1 to TRBJ1-2; D might be TRBD1 (5 bases). V lost 4 bases and J lost 6, with 12 bases in between. The CDR3 has 12 amino acids. Germline V gives CDR1 SQVTM, CDR2 ANQGSEA.

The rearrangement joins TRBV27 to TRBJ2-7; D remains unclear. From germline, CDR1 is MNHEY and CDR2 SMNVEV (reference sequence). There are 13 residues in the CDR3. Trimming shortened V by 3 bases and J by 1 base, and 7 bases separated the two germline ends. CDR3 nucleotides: TGTGCCAGCAGTTTCAGGTTGTCCTACGAGCAGTACTTC. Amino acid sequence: CASSFRLSYEQYF.

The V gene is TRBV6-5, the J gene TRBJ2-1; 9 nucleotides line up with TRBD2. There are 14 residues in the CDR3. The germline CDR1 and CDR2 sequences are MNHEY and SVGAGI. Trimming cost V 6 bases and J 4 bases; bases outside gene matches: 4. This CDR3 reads CASRIAGEYNEQFF. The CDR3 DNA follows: TGTGCCAGCAGAATAGCGGGAGAATACAATGAGCAGTTCTTC.

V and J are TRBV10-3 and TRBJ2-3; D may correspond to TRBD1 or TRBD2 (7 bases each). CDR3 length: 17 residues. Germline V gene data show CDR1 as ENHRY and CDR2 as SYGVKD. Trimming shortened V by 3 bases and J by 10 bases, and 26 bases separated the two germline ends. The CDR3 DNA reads TGTGCCATCAGTGACCCTTCTAGCGGTCAGGGGGTCAAGGCGCAGTATTTT. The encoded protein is CAISDPSSGQGVKAQYF.

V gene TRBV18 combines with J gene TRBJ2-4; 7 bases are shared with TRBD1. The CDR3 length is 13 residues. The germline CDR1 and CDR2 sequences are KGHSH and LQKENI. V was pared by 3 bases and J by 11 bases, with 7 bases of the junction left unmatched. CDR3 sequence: CASSPGTEVFQYF. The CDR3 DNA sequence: TGTGCCAGCTCACCCGGGACAGAGGTTTTTCAGTACTTC.

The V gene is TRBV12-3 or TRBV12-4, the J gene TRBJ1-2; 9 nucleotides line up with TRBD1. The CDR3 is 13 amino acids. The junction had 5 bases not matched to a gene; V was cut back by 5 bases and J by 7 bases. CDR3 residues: CASSTQGARGYTF. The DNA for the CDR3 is TGTGCCAGCAGTACACAGGGGGCGCGTGGCTACACCTTC.

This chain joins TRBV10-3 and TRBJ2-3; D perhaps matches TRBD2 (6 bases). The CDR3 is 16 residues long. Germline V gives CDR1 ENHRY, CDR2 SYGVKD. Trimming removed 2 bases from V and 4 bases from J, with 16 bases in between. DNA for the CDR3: TGTGCCATCAGTGAGCGCGGGGCGACGCACGCAGATACGCAGTATTTT. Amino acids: CAISERGATHADTQYF.

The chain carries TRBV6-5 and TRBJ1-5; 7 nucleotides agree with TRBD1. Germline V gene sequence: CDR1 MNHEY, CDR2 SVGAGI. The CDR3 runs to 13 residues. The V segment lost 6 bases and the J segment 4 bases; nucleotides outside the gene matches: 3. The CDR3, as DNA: TGTGCCAGCAGAAGACAGGGAAATCAGCCCCAGCATTTT. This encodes CASRRQGNQPQHF.

The CDR3 coding sequence is TGTGCCAGCGTGTTAGCTAGCGGGAGTTACGAGCAGTACTTC. Encoded protein: CASVLASGSYEQYF. The V and J genes are TRBV2 and TRBJ2-7; the match to TRBD2 covers 10 bases. The CDR3 consists of 14 residues. From germline, CDR1 is SNHLY and CDR2 FYNNEI. Trimming removed 8 bases from V and 4 bases from J; junction bases left unmatched: 8.

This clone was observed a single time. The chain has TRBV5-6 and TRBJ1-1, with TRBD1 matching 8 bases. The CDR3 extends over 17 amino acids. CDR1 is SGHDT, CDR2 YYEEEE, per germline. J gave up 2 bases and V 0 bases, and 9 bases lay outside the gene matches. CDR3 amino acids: CASSLEVGQGLNTEAFF. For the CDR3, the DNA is TGTGCCAGCAGCTTGGAAGTCGGACAGGGACTCAACACTGAAGCTTTCTTT.

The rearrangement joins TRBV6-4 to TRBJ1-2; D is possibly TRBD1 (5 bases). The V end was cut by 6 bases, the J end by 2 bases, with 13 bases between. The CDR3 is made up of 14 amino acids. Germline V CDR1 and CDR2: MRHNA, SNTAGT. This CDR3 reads CASRPGTNNYGYTF. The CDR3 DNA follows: TGTGCCAGCAGACCTGGGACCAACAACTATGGCTACACCTTC.